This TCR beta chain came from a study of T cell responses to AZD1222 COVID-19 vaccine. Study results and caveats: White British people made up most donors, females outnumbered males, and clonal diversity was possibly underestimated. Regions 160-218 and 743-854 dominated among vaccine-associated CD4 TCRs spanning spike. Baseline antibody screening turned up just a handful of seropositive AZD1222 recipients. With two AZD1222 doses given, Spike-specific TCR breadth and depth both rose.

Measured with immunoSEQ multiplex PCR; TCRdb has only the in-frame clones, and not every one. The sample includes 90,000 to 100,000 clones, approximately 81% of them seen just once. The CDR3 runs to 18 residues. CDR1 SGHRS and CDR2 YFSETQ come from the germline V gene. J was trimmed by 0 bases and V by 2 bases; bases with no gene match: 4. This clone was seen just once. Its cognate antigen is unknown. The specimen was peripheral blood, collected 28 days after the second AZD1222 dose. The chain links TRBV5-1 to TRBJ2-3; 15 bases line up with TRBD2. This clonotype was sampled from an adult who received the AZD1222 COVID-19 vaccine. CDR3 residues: CASSFGTSGRSSTDTQYF. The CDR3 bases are TGCGCCAGCAGCTTTGGGACTAGCGGGAGGTCTAGCACAGATACGCAGTATTTT.